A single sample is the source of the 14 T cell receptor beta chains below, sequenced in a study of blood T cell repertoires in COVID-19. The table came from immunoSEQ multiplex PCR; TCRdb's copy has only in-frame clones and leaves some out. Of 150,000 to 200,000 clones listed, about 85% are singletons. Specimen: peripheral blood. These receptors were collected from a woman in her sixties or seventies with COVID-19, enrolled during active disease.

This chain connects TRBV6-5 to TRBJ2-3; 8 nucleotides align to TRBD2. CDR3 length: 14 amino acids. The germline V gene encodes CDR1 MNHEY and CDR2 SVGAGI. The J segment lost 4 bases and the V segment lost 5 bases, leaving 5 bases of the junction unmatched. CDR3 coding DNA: TGTGCCAGCAGTCCCGGACTAGCTTCAGATACGCAGTATTTT. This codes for CASSPGLASDTQYF.

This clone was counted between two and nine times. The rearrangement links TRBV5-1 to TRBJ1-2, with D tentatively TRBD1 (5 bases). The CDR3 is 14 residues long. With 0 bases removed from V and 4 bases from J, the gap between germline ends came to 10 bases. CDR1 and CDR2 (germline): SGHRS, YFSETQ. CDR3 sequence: CASSLEDRVYGYTF. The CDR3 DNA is TGCGCCAGCAGCTTGGAAGACAGAGTCTATGGCTACACCTTC.

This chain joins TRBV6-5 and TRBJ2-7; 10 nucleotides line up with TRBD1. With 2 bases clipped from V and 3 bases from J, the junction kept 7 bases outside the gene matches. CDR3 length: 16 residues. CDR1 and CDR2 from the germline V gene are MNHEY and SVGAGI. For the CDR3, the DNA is TGTGCCAGCAGTTACACATTGGGACAGGGGATCTACGAGCAGTACTTC. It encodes CASSYTLGQGIYEQYF.

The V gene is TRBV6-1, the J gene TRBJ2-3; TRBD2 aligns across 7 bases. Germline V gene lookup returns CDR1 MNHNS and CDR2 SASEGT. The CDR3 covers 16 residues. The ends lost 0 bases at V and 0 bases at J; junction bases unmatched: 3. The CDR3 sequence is CASSEAASGSTDTQYF. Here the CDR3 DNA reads TGTGCCAGCAGTGAAGCGGCTAGCGGAAGCACAGATACGCAGTATTTT.

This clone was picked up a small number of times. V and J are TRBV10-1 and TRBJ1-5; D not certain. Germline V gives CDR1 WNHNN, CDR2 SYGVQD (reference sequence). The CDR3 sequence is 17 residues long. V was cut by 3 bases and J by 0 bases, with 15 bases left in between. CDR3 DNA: TGCGCCAGCAGTGATTGGTTTTGTCGGGATAGCAATCAGCCCCAGCATTTT. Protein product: CASSDWFCRDSNQPQHF.

CDR3 residues: CASSFRRELYNEQFF. The CDR3 DNA is TGTGCCAGCAGCTTTAGGCGGGAGCTCTACAATGAGCAGTTCTTC. J is TRBJ2-1 and V is TRBV5-4; 7 bases map to TRBD2. The germline CDR1 and CDR2 sequences are SGHNT and YYREEE (reference sequence). After removal of 2 bases from V and 3 bases from J, the junction contained 5 bases not matched to a gene. The CDR3 extends over 15 amino acids.

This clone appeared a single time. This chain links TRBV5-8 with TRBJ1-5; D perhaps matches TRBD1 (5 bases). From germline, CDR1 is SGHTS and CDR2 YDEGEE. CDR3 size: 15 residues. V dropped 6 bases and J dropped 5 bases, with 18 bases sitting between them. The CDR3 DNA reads TGTGCCAGCACCAAAAAGTTGGCAGGGCATCAGCCCCAGCATTTT. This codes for CASTKKLAGHQPQHF.

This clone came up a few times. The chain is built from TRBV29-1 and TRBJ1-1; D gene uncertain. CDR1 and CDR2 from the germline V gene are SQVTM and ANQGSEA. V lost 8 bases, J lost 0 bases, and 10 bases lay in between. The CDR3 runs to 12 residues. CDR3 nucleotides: TGCAGCCCTAAGAAGATGAACACTGAAGCTTTCTTT. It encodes CSPKKMNTEAFF. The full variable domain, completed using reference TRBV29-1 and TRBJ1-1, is SAVISQKPSRDICQRGTSLTIQCQVDSQVTMMFWYRQQPGQSLTLIATANQGSEATYESGFVIDKFPISRPNLTFSTLTVSNMSPEDSSIYLCSPKKMNTEAFFGQGTRLTVV.

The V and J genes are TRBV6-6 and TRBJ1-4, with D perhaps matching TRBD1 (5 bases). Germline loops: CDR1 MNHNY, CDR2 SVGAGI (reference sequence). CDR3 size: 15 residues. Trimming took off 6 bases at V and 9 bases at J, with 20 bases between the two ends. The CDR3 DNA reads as TGTGCCAGCAGCCAAGATACAGGAGCTGGGAAAAAACTGTTTTTT. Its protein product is CASSQDTGAGKKLFF.

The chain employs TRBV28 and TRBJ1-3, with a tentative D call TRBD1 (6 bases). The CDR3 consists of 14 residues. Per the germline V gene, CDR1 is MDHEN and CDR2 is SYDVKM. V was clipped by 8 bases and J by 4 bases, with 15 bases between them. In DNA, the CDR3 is TGTGCCAGCGGGACACAGGACGTCGGAAACACCATATATTTT. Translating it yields CASGTQDVGNTIYF.

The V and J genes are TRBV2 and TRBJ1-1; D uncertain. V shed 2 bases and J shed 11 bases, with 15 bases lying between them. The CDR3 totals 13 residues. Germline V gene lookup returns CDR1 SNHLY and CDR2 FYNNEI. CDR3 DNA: TGTGCCAGCAGTGAAAGGAGGCCACTAGAGGCTTTCTTT. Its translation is CASSERRPLEAFF.

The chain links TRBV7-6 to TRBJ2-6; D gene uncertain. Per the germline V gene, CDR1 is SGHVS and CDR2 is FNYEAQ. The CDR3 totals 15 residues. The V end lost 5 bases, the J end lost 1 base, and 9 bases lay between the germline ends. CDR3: CASSTQSSGANVLTF. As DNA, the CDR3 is TGTGCCAGCAGCACACAATCTTCTGGGGCCAACGTCCTGACTTTC. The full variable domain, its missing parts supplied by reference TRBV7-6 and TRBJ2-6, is GAGVSQSPRYKVTKRGQDVALRCDPISGHVSLYWYRQALGQGPEFLTYFNYEAQQDKSGLPNDRFSAERPEGSISTLTIQRTEQRDSAMYRCASSTQSSGANVLTFGAGSRLTVL.

The CDR3 here is CATSRGQETGEKLFF. The CDR3 DNA follows: TGTGCCACCAGCAGAGGACAGGAGACGGGCGAAAAACTGTTTTTT. The chain joins TRBV15 to TRBJ1-4; TRBD1 might be the D (6 bases). The CDR3 loop spans 15 amino acids. The germline V and J ends were trimmed by 1 base and 8 bases, with 14 bases remaining between them. Germline CDR1 reads LNHNV; CDR2 reads YYDKDF (reference sequence).

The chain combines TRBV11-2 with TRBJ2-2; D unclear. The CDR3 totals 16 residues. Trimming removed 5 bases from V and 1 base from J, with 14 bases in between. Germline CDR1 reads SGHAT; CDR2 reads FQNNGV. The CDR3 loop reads CASSMQIGLNTGELFF. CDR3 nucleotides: TGTGCCAGCAGCATGCAAATCGGGTTGAACACCGGGGAGCTGTTTTTT.